The 11 T cell receptor beta chains presented below share a single source sample, sequenced in a study of T cell changes during pregnancy in multiple sclerosis. Libraries were prepared by immunoSEQ multiplex PCR; TCRdb keeps only in-frame clonotypes and omits some of them. In the table there are 65,000 to 90,000 clones, roughly 92% of which are singletons. Sequenced here: peripheral blood, sampled in the first trimester of pregnancy. The source of these receptors is a female donor with multiple sclerosis, enrolled in a pregnancy study.

The chain combines TRBV5-1 with TRBJ1-1; TRBD1 is a possible D gene (6 bases). The V gene's germline CDR1 is SGHRS and CDR2 YFSETQ. This CDR3 has 12 amino acids. Trimming took 0 bases from V and 10 from J, leaving 10 bases between them. The chain's CDR3 is CASSLGGGLAFF. For the CDR3, the DNA is TGCGCCAGCAGCTTGGGCGGGGGGCTAGCTTTCTTT.

The chain combines TRBV6-5 with TRBJ2-7, with 10 bases aligning to TRBD2. Trimming took 7 bases from V and 9 from J; bases not matched to a gene: 9. The V gene's germline CDR1 is MNHEY and CDR2 SVGAGI. CDR3 length: 13 residues. CDR3 residues: CASTPSGSRMQYF. In DNA form, the CDR3 reads TGTGCCAGCACGCCTAGCGGGAGTAGGATGCAGTACTTC.

V usage is TRBV7-9 and J usage is TRBJ1-6; 10 nucleotides line up with TRBD1. CDR3 length: 14 amino acids. V lost 8 bases and J lost 8; bases outside the gene matches: 6. CDR1 and CDR2 (germline): SEHNR, FQNEAQ (reference sequence). The CDR3 protein is CASQLGQGDSPLHF. In DNA form, the CDR3 reads TGTGCCAGCCAACTTGGACAGGGGGATTCACCCCTCCACTTT. The whole variable domain, remainder taken from reference TRBV7-9 and TRBJ1-6, is DTGVSQNPRHKITKRGQNVTFRCDPISEHNRLYWYRQTLGQGPEFLTYFQNEAQLEKSRLLSDRFSAERPKGSFSTLEIQRTEQGDSAMYLCASQLGQGDSPLHFGNGTRLTVT.

The chain is built from TRBV11-2 and TRBJ1-1; 8 nucleotides line up with TRBD1. This CDR3 has 14 residues. The V and J ends lost 5 bases and 4 bases, in that order; junction bases with no gene match: 6. The V gene's germline CDR1 is SGHAT and CDR2 FQNNGV. The CDR3 nucleotides are TGTGCCAGCAGCCCCCAGACAGGGGCCACTGAAGCTTTCTTT. This codes for CASSPQTGATEAFF.

The V gene is TRBV7-8, the J gene TRBJ2-7, with D uncertain. This CDR3 spans 22 amino acids. The V end was cut by 0 bases, the J end by 0 bases, with 30 bases between. The V gene's germline CDR1 is SGHVS and CDR2 FQNEAQ. The CDR3 DNA sequence: TGTGCCAGCAGCTTAGCCGCTACTCTTGACCTGCTAGGTAGTGGCGTCTCCTACGAGCAGTACTTC. Translated: CASSLAATLDLLGSGVSYEQYF.

V is TRBV4-1 and J is TRBJ2-3, with TRBD2 matching 10 bases. CDR3 length: 18 residues. Germline CDR1 and CDR2: MGHRA and YSYEKL. Germline trimming cut 5 bases from V and 0 bases from J; bases unmatched to any gene: 11. The CDR3 region has the DNA TGCGCCAGCAGCTCTACCGGACGGACTAGCGGTAGCACAGATACGCAGTATTTT. As protein: CASSSTGRTSGSTDTQYF.

The chain couples TRBV5-8 to TRBJ2-3; TRBD2 agrees at 9 bases. This CDR3 contains 14 residues. V gave up 4 bases and J gave up 3 bases; unmatched junction bases: 3. CDR1 is SGHTS and CDR2 is YDEGEE in the germline V gene. CDR3: CASSTTSGTDTQYF. CDR3 nucleotide sequence: TGTGCCAGCAGCACGACTAGCGGAACAGATACGCAGTATTTT.

The chain carries TRBV2 and TRBJ2-7; possible D gene TRBD2, 6 bases. This CDR3 spans 14 amino acids. The germline CDR1 and CDR2 sequences are SNHLY and FYNNEI. Trimming cost V 1 base and J 4 bases, with 11 bases left between them. The CDR3 region has the DNA TGTGCCAGCAGTGAAGGCGGGGCGCGTTACGAGCAGTACTTC. Residues: CASSEGGARYEQYF.

This clone turned up a few times. This sequence joins TRBV7-9 and TRBJ2-3, with a tentative D call TRBD2 (6 bases). V was pared by 6 bases and J by 0 bases, with 7 bases between. CDR1 and CDR2 from the germline V gene are SEHNR and FQNEAQ (reference sequence). The CDR3 spans 13 residues. CDR3: CASRRDSTDTQYF. As DNA, the CDR3 is TGTGCCAGCAGGCGGGACAGCACAGATACGCAGTATTTT.

The chain is built from TRBV4-1 and TRBJ2-2; 11 bases fit TRBD1. V dropped 5 bases and J dropped 5; count of bases not matched to a gene: 7. CDR1 MGHRA and CDR2 YSYEKL come from the germline V gene. The CDR3 extends over 16 amino acids. DNA for the CDR3: TGCGCCAGCAGCTTCCGGACAGGGGGCGAAACCGGGGAGCTGTTTTTT. Its translation: CASSFRTGGETGELFF.

A single count supports this clone. The rearrangement joins TRBV6-5 to TRBJ1-4; D is unclear. Germline V gives CDR1 MNHEY, CDR2 SVGAGI. Trimming left V 6 bases short and J 4 bases short, with 12 bases between. CDR3 length: 14 residues. The CDR3 bases are TGTGCCAGCAGCCCCCTGCAGGTTAATGAAAAACTGTTTTTT. This encodes CASSPLQVNEKLFF.